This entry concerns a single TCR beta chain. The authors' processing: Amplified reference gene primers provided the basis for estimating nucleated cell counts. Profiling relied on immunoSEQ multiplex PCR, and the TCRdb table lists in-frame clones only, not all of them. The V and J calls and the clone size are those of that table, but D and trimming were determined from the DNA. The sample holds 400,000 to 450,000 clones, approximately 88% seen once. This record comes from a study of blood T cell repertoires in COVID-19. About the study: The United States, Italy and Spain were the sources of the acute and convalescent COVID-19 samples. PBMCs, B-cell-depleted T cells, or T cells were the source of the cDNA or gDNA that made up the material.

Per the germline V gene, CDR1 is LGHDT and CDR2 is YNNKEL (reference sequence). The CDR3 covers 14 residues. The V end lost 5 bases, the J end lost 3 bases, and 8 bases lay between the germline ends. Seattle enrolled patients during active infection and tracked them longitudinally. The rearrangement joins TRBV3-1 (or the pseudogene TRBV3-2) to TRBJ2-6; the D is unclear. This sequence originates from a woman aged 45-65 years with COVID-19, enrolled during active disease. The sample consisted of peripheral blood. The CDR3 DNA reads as TGTGCCAGCAGCTCCGGCGGTGGGGCCAACGTCCTGACTTTC. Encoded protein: CASSSGGGANVLTF.